The following is a T cell receptor beta chain sequence with its context. Its antigen target is currently unknown. Base qualities are not at hand, and no much larger clone is one base apart. CD8 naive samples were CD45RO-negative cells positively selected for CCR7, giving a CD45RA+CCR7+ population that excluded TemRA cells. Donors were healthy HIV-negative adults with no recently reported acute infections or vaccinations. All donors were Caucasian adults living in Nashville, Tennessee, USA. Blood was collected by leukapheresis, and PBMCs were isolated by Ficoll-Histopaque density gradient centrifugation and then cryopreserved in liquid nitrogen vapor phase. Purity and quantity of every magnetically sorted T cell population were checked by analytical flow cytometry. Genomic DNA was isolated from each sorted fraction and quantified by UV absorbance on a Nanodrop 2000c. TCR CDR3 regions were amplified from genomic DNA by multiplex PCR using the deep immunoSEQ assay. Genomic DNA extracted from each cell subset was distributed evenly over all wells of several immunoSEQ 96-well plates, and each plate served as one replicate. Each replicate PCR for sorted subsets received roughly 0.2 ug genomic DNA, equal to tens of thousands of T cell genomes. Purified libraries were quantified with a Qubit 3.0 fluorometer, sized on a Bioanalyzer 2100, and re-quantified with the KAPA Library Quantification kit. Each immunoSEQ 96-well plate was sequenced on its own single-read 150-cycle Illumina NextSeq 550 flow cell. The study's own analysis went as follows. Because the immunoSEQ output included only junctional sequences and no quality scores, the filtering could not be the same as the filtering used for full-length reads. Sequences were annotated with PyIR, a Python wrapper for IgBLAST v1.9, using IMGT germline references to assign V/J genes and CDR3. Any read was removed if the V/J assignment was weak (E-value above 1e-6), the CDR3 was missing, or the read contained stop codons, out-of-frame junctions, or ambiguous translated residues. V3J clonotypes were defined by identical inferred V gene, J gene, and CDR3 amino acid sequence. Percentage overlap between repertoires was calculated by dividing the number of shared unique clonotypes by the size of the smaller repertoire. Richness of each repertoire was evaluated using RTK rarefaction, the Chao1 estimator, and Recon v2.1 estimates of unobserved clonotypes. OLGA was used to compute generation probabilities for all TCRbeta clonotypes that the gDNA method yielded from a handful of donors. TCRdb took this table from immuneACCESS and kept in-frame rearrangements with V and J called. Such tables lack part of the clones; where checked against another copy, unresolved V genes explain under half of the gap, and the rest is unexplained. The V and J calls and clone size were taken over from that table, and D and trimming were inferred from the DNA. In this sample the table shows over 2,000,000 clones, about 94% of which occur a single time. The ten largest clonotypes hold 1.5% to 2% of the sample.

The CDR3 starts with the cysteine, ends with the phenylalanine, and has 17 residues. The read is trimmed to its CDR3 DNA, 51 bases read in frame from base 1. The entry originates in a study of shared clonotypes between healthy human individuals (dated by TCRdb to the early 2020s). Context from the whole study: Three men and a couple of women, aged 18 to 49 years, made up the cohort. To estimate repertoire size and how much clonotype sharing occurs between individuals, the study deeply sequenced the blood TCR repertoires of 4 to 6 healthy adults. For each donor, three plates each were used for CD4 naive and CD4 memory, two plates were used for CD8 naive, and one plate was used for CD8 memory. Libraries were prepared and TCR repertoires were sequenced by different laboratories using diverse techniques, in order to increase sequencing depth and limit assay-specific biases. Per donor, leukapheresis produced somewhere between about 0.9 and 9 billion PBMCs.

Summary of the overall study and its limitations: Rarefaction of sorted-subset datasets indicated incomplete sequencing despite the large sequencing depth. Naive subsets generally had larger estimated clonotype richness than memory subsets did. Across four donors, 4.5% to 6.5% of naive CD4, roughly 3.4% of naive CD8, around 2.1% of memory CD4, and 0.4% to 0.45% of memory CD8 clonotypes were shared. The genetic and exposure-history diversity represented was limited by the small number of donors. Sampling was restricted to blood, and TCR repertoires in tissues likely differ from the TCR repertoires found in blood. Pairwise subsampling indicated that sequencing depth was expected to affect the degree of clonotype sharing among donors. Compared with non-shared clonotypes, the clonotypes found in all four sorted-subset donors had higher generation probabilities.

The TCR originated in a young man in good health. Some clones in this sample may be carry-over from other donors' samples. The rearrangement combines TRBV1 with TRBJ2-6; TRBD2, the table's D call, lacks a check against the DNA. TRBV1 constitutes a pseudogene. Material: naive CD8+ T cells from PBMCs. The cell subset or site label on this specimen signifies: CD45RA+CCR7+. The nucleotides are TGCACCAGCAGCCAAGGATTCGGGAGTTATGGGGCCAACGTCCTGACTTTC. The translation is CTSSQGFGSYGANVLTF.